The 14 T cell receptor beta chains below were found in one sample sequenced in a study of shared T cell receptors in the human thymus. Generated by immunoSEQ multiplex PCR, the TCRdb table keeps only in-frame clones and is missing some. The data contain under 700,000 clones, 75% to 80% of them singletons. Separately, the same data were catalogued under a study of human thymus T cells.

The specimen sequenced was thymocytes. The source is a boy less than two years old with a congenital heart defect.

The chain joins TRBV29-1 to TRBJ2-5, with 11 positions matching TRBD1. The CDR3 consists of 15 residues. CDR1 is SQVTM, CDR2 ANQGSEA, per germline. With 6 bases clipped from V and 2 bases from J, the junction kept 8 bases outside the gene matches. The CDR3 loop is CSVGGQGGKQETQYF. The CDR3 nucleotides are TGCAGCGTGGGGGGACAGGGGGGGAAACAAGAGACCCAGTACTTC.

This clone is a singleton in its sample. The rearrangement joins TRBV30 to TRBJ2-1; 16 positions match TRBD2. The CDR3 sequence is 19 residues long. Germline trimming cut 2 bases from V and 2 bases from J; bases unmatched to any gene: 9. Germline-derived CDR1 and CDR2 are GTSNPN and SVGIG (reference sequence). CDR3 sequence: CAWSTPGLAGGPTYNEQFF. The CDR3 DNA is TGTGCCTGGAGTACACCGGGACTAGCGGGAGGGCCAACCTACAATGAGCAGTTCTTC.

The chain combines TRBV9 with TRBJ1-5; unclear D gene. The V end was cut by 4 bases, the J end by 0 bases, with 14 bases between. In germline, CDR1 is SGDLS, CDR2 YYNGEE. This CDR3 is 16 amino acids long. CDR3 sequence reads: CASSPGDPHSNQPQHF. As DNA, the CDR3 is TGTGCCAGCAGCCCCGGGGATCCGCATAGCAATCAGCCCCAGCATTTT.

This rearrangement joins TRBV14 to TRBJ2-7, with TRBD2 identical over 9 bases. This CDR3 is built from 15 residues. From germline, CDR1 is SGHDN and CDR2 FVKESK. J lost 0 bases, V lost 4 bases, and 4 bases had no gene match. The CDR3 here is CASSLLAGDSYEQYF. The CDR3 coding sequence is TGTGCCAGCAGCCTTTTAGCGGGAGACTCCTACGAGCAGTACTTC.

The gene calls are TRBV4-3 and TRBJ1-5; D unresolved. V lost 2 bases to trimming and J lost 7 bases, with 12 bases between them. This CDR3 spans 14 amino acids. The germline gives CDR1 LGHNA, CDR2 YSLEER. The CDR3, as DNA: TGCGCCAGCAGCCAATGGGTAACAGACCAGCCCCAGCATTTT. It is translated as CASSQWVTDQPQHF.

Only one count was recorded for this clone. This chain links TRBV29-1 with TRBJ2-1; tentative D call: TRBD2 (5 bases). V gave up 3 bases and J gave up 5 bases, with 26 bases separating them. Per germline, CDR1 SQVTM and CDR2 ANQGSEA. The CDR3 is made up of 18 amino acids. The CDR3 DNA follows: TGCAGCGTTGATCCAACGCAGAGCGGAGCTACCCTTAACAATGAGCAGTTCTTC. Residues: CSVDPTQSGATLNNEQFF.

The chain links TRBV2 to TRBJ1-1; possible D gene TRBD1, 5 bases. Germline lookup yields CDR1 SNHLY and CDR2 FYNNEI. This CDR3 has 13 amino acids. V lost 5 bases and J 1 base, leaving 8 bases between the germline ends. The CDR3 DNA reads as TGTGCCAGCAGTCCCGGGGGGAACACTGAAGCTTTCTTT. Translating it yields CASSPGGNTEAFF. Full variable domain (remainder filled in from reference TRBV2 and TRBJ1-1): EPEVTQTPSHQVTQMGQEVILRCVPISNHLYFYWYRQILGQKVEFLVSFYNNEISEKSEIFDDQFSVERPDGSNFTLKIRSTKLEDSAMYFCASSPGGNTEAFFGQGTRLTVV.

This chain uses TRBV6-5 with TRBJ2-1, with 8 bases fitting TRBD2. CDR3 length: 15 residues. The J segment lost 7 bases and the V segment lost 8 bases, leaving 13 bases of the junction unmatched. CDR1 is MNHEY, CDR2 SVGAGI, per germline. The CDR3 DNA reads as TGTGCCAGCTCCTTAGCGGGACCTCCCGGAAATGAGCAGTTCTTC. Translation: CASSLAGPPGNEQFF.

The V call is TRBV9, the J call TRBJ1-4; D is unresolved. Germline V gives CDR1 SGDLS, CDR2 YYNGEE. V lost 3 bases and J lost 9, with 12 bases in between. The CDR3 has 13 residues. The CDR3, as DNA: TGTGCCAGCAGCGGGCCATCGGGGAAAAAACTGTTTTTT. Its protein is CASSGPSGKKLFF.

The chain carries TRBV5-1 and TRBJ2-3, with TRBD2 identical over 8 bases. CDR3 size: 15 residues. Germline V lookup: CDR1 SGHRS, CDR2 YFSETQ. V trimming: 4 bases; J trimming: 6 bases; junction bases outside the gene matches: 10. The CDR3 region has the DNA TGCGCCAGCAGCCCGAAAGGGACTAGTTGGGATACGCAGTATTTT. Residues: CASSPKGTSWDTQYF. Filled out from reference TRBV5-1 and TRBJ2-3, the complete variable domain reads KAGVTQTPRYLIKTRGQQVTLSCSPISGHRSVSWYQQTPGQGLQFLFEYFSETQRNKGNFPGRFSGRQFSNSRSEMNVSTLELGDSALYLCASSPKGTSWDTQYFGPGTRLTVL.

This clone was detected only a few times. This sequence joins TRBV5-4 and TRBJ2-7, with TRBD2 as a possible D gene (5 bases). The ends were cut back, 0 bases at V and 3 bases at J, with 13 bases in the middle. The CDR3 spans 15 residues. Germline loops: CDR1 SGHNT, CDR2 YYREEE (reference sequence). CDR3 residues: CASSLGPSGDYEQYF. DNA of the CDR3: TGTGCCAGCAGCTTGGGTCCCAGCGGAGACTACGAGCAGTACTTC. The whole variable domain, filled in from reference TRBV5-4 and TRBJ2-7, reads ETGVTQSPTHLIKTRGQQVTLRCSSQSGHNTVSWYQQALGQGPQFIFQYYREEENGRGNFPPRFSGLQFPNYSSELNVNALELDDSALYLCASSLGPSGDYEQYFGPGTRLTVT.

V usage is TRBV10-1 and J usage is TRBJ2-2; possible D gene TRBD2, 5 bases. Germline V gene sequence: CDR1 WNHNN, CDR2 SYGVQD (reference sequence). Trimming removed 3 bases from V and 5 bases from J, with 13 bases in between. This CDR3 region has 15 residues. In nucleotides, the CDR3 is TGCGCCAGCAGTGAAGCGGCTAGTCGGACCGGGGAGCTGTTTTTT. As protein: CASSEAASRTGELFF.

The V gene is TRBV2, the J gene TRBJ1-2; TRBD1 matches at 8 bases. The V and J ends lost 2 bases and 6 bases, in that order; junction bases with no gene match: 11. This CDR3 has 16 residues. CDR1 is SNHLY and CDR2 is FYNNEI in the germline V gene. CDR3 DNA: TGTGCCAGCAGTGAATGTCTCAGGGGGCGGAACCATGGCTACACCTTC. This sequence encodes CASSECLRGRNHGYTF.

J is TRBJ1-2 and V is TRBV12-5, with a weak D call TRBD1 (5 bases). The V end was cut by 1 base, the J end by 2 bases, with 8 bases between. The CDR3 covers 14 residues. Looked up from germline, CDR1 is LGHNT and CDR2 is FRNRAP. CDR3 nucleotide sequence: TGTGCTAGTGGTTTGGCGGACACCAACTATGGCTACACCTTC. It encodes CASGLADTNYGYTF.